This T cell receptor beta chain was observed in a study of shared T cell receptors in the human thymus (dated by TCRdb to about 2021). Study-level background: The study examined how self-reactive, shared T-cell receptor alpha chains are generated in the human thymus.

Library prep was done by the immunoSEQ multiplex PCR assay. TCRdb took over this immuneACCESS table, retaining in-frame rearrangements with V and J assigned. Such tables are incomplete; in checked studies, under half of the missing clones stem from an unresolved V gene, and the remainder is unexplained. This sample has 650,000 to 950,000 clones in its table, and roughly 88% of those were observed once. Around 0.0099% of the sample lies in the top ten. V gives up 0 bases and J gives up 1 base, and the segment between their germline ends measures 13 bases. Taken from the germline V gene, the CDR1 and CDR2 loops are SGHRS and YFSETQ. The CDR3 measures 16 amino acids from cysteine to phenylalanine. CDR3 DNA is the only sequence kept; it has 48 bases, read in frame from the first base. Comments on this clone: The clone's antigen remains unknown. Per-base quality was not reported, and no clone a single base away is much larger than it.

This sample was shared with a second study, whose subject was human thymus T cells. Looking at the second paper: The donors were immunologically healthy infants in Finland who had open corrective cardiac surgery for congenital heart defects. Thymus tissue was obtained as surgical resects removed during corrective cardiac surgery. Usage of V and J gene segments appeared to be biased in both the thymic and the peripheral blood repertoires. The related research reported highly overlapping thymic TCR repertoires among unrelated individuals. The study described the TCR alpha and beta repertoires in fewer than 10 infant thymus samples and a few matching peripheral blood samples. Donor ages ranged from about 7 to 250 days, and the cohort comprised roughly six male and a couple of female infants. Thymocytes were mechanically released from the tissue and were stored as pellets of 10-30 million cells at -70 degrees C. A QIAsymphony instrument was used to extract genomic DNA from the frozen cell pellets. The immunoSEQ multiplex PCR assay was used to amplify the TCRB and TCRAD loci from a standardized amount of quality-controlled genomic DNA. Amplicons spanned the V(D)J region at a length sufficient to cover the CDR3 and identify V and J genes. Through the commercial immunoSEQ service, the amplicons were sequenced on an Illumina platform. Primer bias and sequencing errors were corrected as previously described, and TCRAD and TCRB were defined on the basis of the IMGT database. Repertoires were analysed with immunoSEQ Analyzer 3.0 and VDJTools, covering basic statistics, V/J segment usage, diversity estimates, rarefaction and pairwise overlap. To estimate diversity, the Chao1, ChaoE, Efron-Thisted, Shannon and inverse Simpson indices were applied, and diversity was also estimated on datasets down-sampled to the smallest sample. For repertoire overlap, CDR3 nucleotide sequence, V gene and J gene had to match strictly, and clustering was done by Jaccard-based multidimensional scaling. On average, thymus samples gave 750,000 to 1,000,000 unique TCRB clonotypes, whereas blood samples gave 75,000 to 95,000.

This clonotype was obtained from a girl less than two years old with a congenital heart defect. Donor details come from another sample of the same person, matched by shared clones. The V gene is TRBV5-1 and the J gene is TRBJ1-2; no confident D gene assignment can be made. Material: thymocytes. The DNA is as follows: TGCGCCAGCAGCTTGGCCAAGGCAGGCCATAACTATGGCTACACCTTC. This codes for CASSLAKAGHNYGYTF.